A selection of T cell receptor beta chains follows, all from one sample in a study of cytomegalovirus exposure and HLA in healthy donors. The table came from immunoSEQ multiplex PCR; TCRdb's copy has only in-frame clones and leaves some out. The repertoire has around 200,000 clones, around four fifths of them found once; the top ten carry roughly 2.8%. The source material was PBMCs. These receptors all stem from a woman aged 45 to 65 in good health and CMV-seropositive. The CDR3 runs from the conserved cysteine through the conserved F or W. The D gene is left open where the match is weak. A clone size is listed for some rows: how often the clone was seen (once, few, many), or a class if it is expanded.

V	size	J	D	CDR3	DNA
TRBV7-9	.	TRBJ2-2	TRBD1	CSSSLRKHRGTNTGELFF	TGTTCCAGCAGCCTTCGGAAGCACAGGGGAACGAACACCGGGGAGCTGTTTTTT
TRBV2	.	TRBJ1-1	.	CASFTGGGSNTEAFF	TGTGCCAGCTTTACTGGCGGTGGTTCCAACACTGAAGCTTTCTTT
TRBV7-9	.	TRBJ1-1	.	CASSLGQMNTEAFF	TGTGCCAGCAGCTTAGGACAGATGAACACTGAAGCTTTCTTT
TRBV28	.	TRBJ1-5	.	CASSLNRANQPQHF	TGTGCCAGCAGTTTAAACAGGGCTAATCAGCCCCAGCATTTT
TRBV5-1	few	TRBJ2-3	TRBD2	CASSLERGADTQYF	TGCGCCAGCAGCTTGGAGCGGGGGGCGGATACGCAGTATTTT
TRBV28	.	TRBJ2-7	.	CASIKSSGSYEQYF	TGTGCCAGCATAAAATCGTCGGGATCTTACGAGCAGTACTTC
TRBV6-1	.	TRBJ2-7	.	CASSSGGTYEQYF	TGTGCCAGCAGTTCCGGCGGGACCTACGAGCAGTACTTC
TRBV28	.	TRBJ2-1	.	CASSWGDEQFF	TGTGCCAGCAGTTGGGGGGATGAGCAGTTCTTC
TRBV7-9	few	TRBJ1-4	.	CASSLPGGEKLFF	TGTGCCAGCAGCTTACCGGGAGGTGAAAAACTGTTTTTT
TRBV30	.	TRBJ2-3	TRBD2	CAWSVGLAAASTDTQYF	TGTGCCTGGAGTGTTGGACTAGCTGCAGCTAGCACAGATACGCAGTATTTT
TRBV6-6	.	TRBJ2-7	TRBD2	CASSGGGLIYEQYF	TGTGCCAGCAGTGGGGGGGGATTGATCTACGAGCAGTACTTC
TRBV19	.	TRBJ2-2	.	CASSRVVGANTGELFF	TGTGCCAGTAGTCGGGTCGTTGGGGCAAACACCGGGGAGCTGTTTTTT
TRBV28	.	TRBJ1-4	.	CASSMLSIATNEKLFF	TGTGCCAGCAGTATGCTCTCTATTGCAACTAATGAAAAACTGTTTTTT
TRBV28	.	TRBJ2-7	TRBD1	CASKQGAYEQYF	TGTGCCAGCAAGCAGGGGGCCTACGAGCAGTACTTC
TRBV4-3	.	TRBJ1-2	.	CASSQDWTDGYTF	TGCGCCAGCAGCCAAGATTGGACAGATGGCTACACCTTC
TRBV7-2	once	TRBJ2-1	TRBD1	CASSLAPAQGVEQFF	TGTGCCAGTAGCTTAGCTCCCGCACAGGGGGTTGAGCAGTTCTTC
TRBV9	.	TRBJ2-2	TRBD2	CASSAPSGGAAGELFF	TGTGCCAGCAGCGCCCCTAGCGGGGGGGCGGCCGGGGAGCTGTTTTTT
TRBV18	.	TRBJ1-2	TRBD1	CASSPWTGTLDYGYTF	TGTGCCAGCTCACCCTGGACAGGGACGTTGGACTATGGCTACACCTTC
TRBV5-1	.	TRBJ2-1	.	CASSFEAESSYNEQFF	TGCGCCAGCAGCTTTGAAGCGGAAAGCTCCTACAATGAGCAGTTCTTC
TRBV6-1	.	TRBJ2-7	TRBD1	CASRSPGQGSYEQYF	TGTGCCAGCAGGAGCCCGGGACAGGGCTCCTACGAGCAGTACTTC
TRBV7-2	.	TRBJ2-5	.	CASSLERQTQYF	TGTGCCAGCAGCTTAGAGCGACAGACCCAGTACTTC
TRBV15	.	TRBJ2-3	.	CATSPRGAADTQYF	TGTGCCACCAGCCCCCGGGGGGCCGCAGATACGCAGTATTTT
TRBV6-5	.	TRBJ1-2	.	CASTRGTNYGYTF	TGTGCCAGCACCCGGGGGACTAACTATGGCTACACCTTC
TRBV10-3	.	TRBJ1-5	TRBD1	CASTEGQGMSQPQHF	TGTGCCAGCACCGAGGGACAGGGGATGAGTCAGCCCCAGCATTTT
TRBV5-1	once	TRBJ2-3	.	CASSLVGLAGSGDTQYF	TGCGCCAGCAGCTTGGTTGGACTGGCGGGGAGTGGAGATACGCAGTATTTT
TRBV19	.	TRBJ2-3	TRBD1	CASSSPGQGSTDTQYF	TGTGCCAGCTCTTCTCCGGGACAGGGTTCCACAGATACGCAGTATTTT
TRBV5-4	few	TRBJ2-2	.	CASSSRETGELFF	TGTGCCAGCAGCTCCAGGGAAACCGGGGAGCTGTTTTTT
TRBV28	.	TRBJ2-2	.	CASRAPQWRTGELFF	TGTGCCAGCAGAGCTCCACAGTGGCGTACCGGGGAGCTGTTTTTT
TRBV2	.	TRBJ2-3	TRBD1	CASSGGQGISTDTQYF	TGTGCCAGCAGCGGGGGACAGGGGATTAGCACAGATACGCAGTATTTT
TRBV14	.	TRBJ2-1	TRBD2	CASSPKGLAAYNEQFF	TGTGCCAGCAGCCCAAAGGGACTAGCGGCTTACAATGAGCAGTTCTTC
TRBV19	.	TRBJ2-3	.	CASSIGVWELDTQYF	TGTGCCAGTAGTATCGGGGTGTGGGAATTAGATACGCAGTATTTT
TRBV6-5	few	TRBJ1-1	TRBD1	CATHRGNTEAFF	TGTGCCACCCACAGGGGGAATACTGAAGCTTTCTTT
TRBV5-4	.	TRBJ2-3	TRBD1	CASSRQGSSTDTQYF	TGTGCCAGCAGTCGACAGGGTTCTAGCACAGATACGCAGTATTTT
TRBV7-2	.	TRBJ2-2	.	CASTSGGGLNTGELFF	TGTGCCAGCACCTCTGGGGGCGGTTTGAACACCGGGGAGCTGTTTTTT
TRBV6-1	.	TRBJ1-1	.	CATTPRLFTEAFF	TGTGCCACCACCCCGCGGCTATTCACTGAAGCTTTCTTT
TRBV6-6	.	TRBJ2-7	TRBD1	CASSQRDRGRSYEQYF	TGTGCCAGCAGCCAACGCGACAGGGGCCGCTCCTACGAGCAGTACTTC
TRBV30	.	TRBJ2-7	.	CAWSGYTTGSSYEQYF	TGTGCCTGGAGCGGCTACACGACAGGAAGCTCCTACGAGCAGTACTTC
TRBV10-1	.	TRBJ2-7	TRBD1	CASTPPDRGYEQYF	TGCGCCAGCACTCCCCCTGACAGGGGCTACGAGCAGTACTTC
TRBV7-2	.	TRBJ1-1	.	CASSLEGTRNTEAFF	TGTGCCAGCAGCTTAGAGGGGACACGCAACACTGAAGCTTTCTTT
TRBV5-4	.	TRBJ2-1	TRBD2	CASSLEAGLYNEQFF	TGTGCCAGCAGCTTGGAAGCGGGACTCTACAATGAGCAGTTCTTC
TRBV5-1	.	TRBJ2-7	TRBD1	CASSLGLGQNYEQYF	TGCGCCAGCAGCTTGGGATTGGGACAGAACTACGAGCAGTACTTC
TRBV14	.	TRBJ2-3	TRBD2	CASSQVRAGGRTTDTQYF	TGTGCCAGCAGCCAAGTGAGAGCGGGGGGGAGAACGACAGATACGCAGTATTTT